Listed below are T cell receptor beta chains from one sample, sequenced in a study of a mutant IDH1 vaccine in newly diagnosed glioma. Some clones are missing from TCRdb's copy, which holds only in-frame ones; the method was immunoSEQ multiplex PCR. The repertoire includes 35,000 to 45,000 clones, around 81% of them detected once, and 9.5% to 13% sits in the top ten. These receptors' antigens are unknown. This material consisted of PBMCs, taken from a glioma patient whose treatment included an IDH1 peptide vaccine. Source of these receptors: a man between 50 and 59 years old with glioma. The CDR3 runs from the conserved cysteine through the conserved F or W. Each record gives: CDR3 protein, CDR3 DNA, J gene, D gene, V gene, clone size. A D gene is named only where the DNA matches it firmly. Only part of the rows carry a size: once, few, many, or a class if the clone is expanded.

cdr3_aa: CASRGTENNQPQHF; cdr3_nt: TGTGCCAGCAGGGGGACGGAAAACAATCAGCCCCAGCATTTT; j_call: TRBJ1-5; d_call: -; v_call: TRBV6-5; clone_size: -
cdr3_aa: CASSFSTGVGYTF; cdr3_nt: TGTGCCAGCAGCTTTAGTACAGGGGTTGGCTACACCTTC; j_call: TRBJ1-2; d_call: TRBD1; v_call: TRBV7-9; clone_size: -
cdr3_aa: CASRGGAGDTQYF; cdr3_nt: TGTGCCAGCAGAGGGGGAGCGGGGGATACGCAGTATTTT; j_call: TRBJ2-3; d_call: -; v_call: TRBV2; clone_size: -
cdr3_aa: CASSPRTEANYEQYF; cdr3_nt: TGTGCCAGCAGTCCGCGGACGGAGGCTAACTACGAGCAGTACTTC; j_call: TRBJ2-7; d_call: -; v_call: TRBV28; clone_size: -
cdr3_aa: CASSLGGGVNEKLFF; cdr3_nt: TGTGCCAGCAGCTTGGGAGGAGGGGTTAACGAAAAACTGTTTTTT; j_call: TRBJ1-4; d_call: -; v_call: TRBV5-4; clone_size: once
cdr3_aa: CASSLEGTQPKYF; cdr3_nt: TGTGCCAGCAGTTTAGAGGGAACACAGCCAAAGTACTTC; j_call: TRBJ2-7; d_call: -; v_call: TRBV28; clone_size: -
cdr3_aa: CSAELAGNNEQFF; cdr3_nt: TGCAGCGCCGAACTAGCGGGGAACAATGAGCAGTTCTTC; j_call: TRBJ2-1; d_call: TRBD2; v_call: TRBV29-1; clone_size: -
cdr3_aa: CASSFRVEQFF; cdr3_nt: TGTGCCAGCAGTTTTAGGGTGGAGCAGTTCTTC; j_call: TRBJ2-1; d_call: -; v_call: TRBV5-8; clone_size: -
cdr3_aa: CASSPQGPMNNQPQHF; cdr3_nt: TGTGCCAGCTCACCCCAGGGTCCGATGAACAATCAGCCCCAGCATTTT; j_call: TRBJ1-5; d_call: -; v_call: TRBV18; clone_size: medium-sized
cdr3_aa: CASSFQSGTEAFF; cdr3_nt: TGTGCCAGCAGTTTCCAGTCAGGGACTGAAGCTTTCTTT; j_call: TRBJ1-1; d_call: -; v_call: TRBV27; clone_size: -
cdr3_aa: CASSLGTGKLSGANVLTF; cdr3_nt: TGTGCCAGCAGCTTAGGGACAGGGAAACTTAGTGGGGCCAACGTCCTGACTTTC; j_call: TRBJ2-6; d_call: TRBD1; v_call: TRBV5-4; clone_size: once
cdr3_aa: CASSQPGHGGDGYTF; cdr3_nt: TGTGCCAGCAGCCAACCGGGACACGGAGGTGATGGCTACACCTTC; j_call: TRBJ1-2; d_call: -; v_call: TRBV7-9; clone_size: -
cdr3_aa: CASSPRDRATEAFF; cdr3_nt: TGTGCCAGCAGCCCCCGGGACAGGGCCACTGAAGCTTTCTTT; j_call: TRBJ1-1; d_call: TRBD1; v_call: TRBV7-9; clone_size: -
cdr3_aa: CASSPGQGAYEQYF; cdr3_nt: TGTGCCAGCAGCCCGGGACAGGGGGCCTACGAGCAGTACTTC; j_call: TRBJ2-7; d_call: TRBD1; v_call: TRBV5-6; clone_size: -
cdr3_aa: CASAEGALRAKNIQYF; cdr3_nt: TGTGCCAGCGCGGAAGGGGCACTCAGAGCCAAAAACATTCAGTACTTC; j_call: TRBJ2-4; d_call: -; v_call: TRBV2; clone_size: -
cdr3_aa: CASFLGDLEQFF; cdr3_nt: TGCGCCAGCTTCTTGGGGGATCTTGAGCAGTTCTTC; j_call: TRBJ2-1; d_call: -; v_call: TRBV10-1; clone_size: -
cdr3_aa: CASSLNLRRGTTDTQYF; cdr3_nt: TGTGCCAGCAGCTTGAATCTTCGGCGGGGGACCACAGATACGCAGTATTTT; j_call: TRBJ2-3; d_call: TRBD2; v_call: TRBV7-2; clone_size: -
cdr3_aa: CASSLGLAGGDTQYF; cdr3_nt: TGTGCCAGCAGTCTCGGACTAGCGGGAGGAGATACGCAGTATTTT; j_call: TRBJ2-3; d_call: TRBD2; v_call: TRBV7-9; clone_size: -
cdr3_aa: CASSSNLMTSESSYEQYF; cdr3_nt: TGTGCCAGTAGTTCCAACCTCATGACTAGCGAGAGCTCCTACGAGCAGTACTTC; j_call: TRBJ2-7; d_call: TRBD2; v_call: TRBV19; clone_size: -
cdr3_aa: CASRDQPGQSYGYTF; cdr3_nt: TGCGCCAGCAGAGACCAGCCGGGACAGTCCTATGGCTACACCTTC; j_call: TRBJ1-2; d_call: TRBD1; v_call: TRBV5-1; clone_size: -
cdr3_aa: CARSAGGLNEKLFF; cdr3_nt: TGTGCCAGAAGTGCAGGGGGCCTTAATGAAAAACTGTTTTTT; j_call: TRBJ1-4; d_call: TRBD1; v_call: TRBV5-3; clone_size: once
cdr3_aa: CASSSQDRNTPLHF; cdr3_nt: TGTGCCAGTAGTTCCCAGGACAGAAACACACCCCTCCACTTT; j_call: TRBJ1-6; d_call: -; v_call: TRBV19; clone_size: -
cdr3_aa: CASSLERGNTIYF; cdr3_nt: TGCGCCAGCAGCTTGGAACGGGGAAACACCATATATTTT; j_call: TRBJ1-3; d_call: -; v_call: TRBV5-1; clone_size: -
cdr3_aa: CASSSVYEQYF; cdr3_nt: TGTGCCAGCAGCTCTGTTTACGAGCAGTACTTC; j_call: TRBJ2-7; d_call: -; v_call: TRBV7-9; clone_size: -
cdr3_aa: CASSYAERGNTIYF; cdr3_nt: TGTGCCAGCAGTTACGCGGAACGCGGAAACACCATATATTTT; j_call: TRBJ1-3; d_call: -; v_call: TRBV6-6; clone_size: -
cdr3_aa: CASSVGQAQGYTF; cdr3_nt: TGTGCCAGCAGCGTAGGACAGGCCCAGGGCTACACCTTC; j_call: TRBJ1-2; d_call: -; v_call: TRBV9; clone_size: once
cdr3_aa: CASSIEATGPRGHGYTF; cdr3_nt: TGTGCCAGCTCAATAGAGGCGACAGGCCCCAGAGGCCATGGCTACACCTTC; j_call: TRBJ1-2; d_call: -; v_call: TRBV18; clone_size: -
cdr3_aa: CASSSLKLAKNIQYF; cdr3_nt: TGTGCCAGCAGTTCACTTAAACTAGCCAAAAACATTCAGTACTTC; j_call: TRBJ2-4; d_call: -; v_call: TRBV7-9; clone_size: -
cdr3_aa: CASRGRRTGELFF; cdr3_nt: TGTGCCAGCAGGGGGCGCAGGACCGGGGAGCTGTTTTTT; j_call: TRBJ2-2; d_call: -; v_call: TRBV5-6; clone_size: -
cdr3_aa: CASSDSTQGTYNEQFF; cdr3_nt: TGTGCCAGCAGTGACTCGACGCAGGGGACCTACAATGAGCAGTTCTTC; j_call: TRBJ2-1; d_call: -; v_call: TRBV6-4; clone_size: medium-sized
cdr3_aa: CATSSGGHDTDTQYF; cdr3_nt: TGTGCCACCAGTTCAGGGGGCCATGACACAGATACGCAGTATTTT; j_call: TRBJ2-3; d_call: TRBD1; v_call: TRBV15; clone_size: -
cdr3_aa: CASSSGPSTYNEQFF; cdr3_nt: TGTGCCAGCAGCTCGGGACCGTCCACCTACAATGAGCAGTTCTTC; j_call: TRBJ2-1; d_call: -; v_call: TRBV7-2; clone_size: -
cdr3_aa: CASSANLGRNTGELFF; cdr3_nt: TGTGCCAGCAGTGCCAACTTGGGACGGAACACCGGGGAGCTGTTTTTT; j_call: TRBJ2-2; d_call: -; v_call: TRBV6-4; clone_size: -
cdr3_aa: CASRGGETQYF; cdr3_nt: TGTGCCAGCAGAGGTGGGGAGACCCAGTACTTC; j_call: TRBJ2-5; d_call: -; v_call: TRBV7-9; clone_size: -
cdr3_aa: CASSQGPGFPGANVLTF; cdr3_nt: TGTGCCAGTAGTCAGGGCCCCGGGTTCCCTGGGGCCAACGTCCTGACTTTC; j_call: TRBJ2-6; d_call: -; v_call: TRBV19; clone_size: -